The entry that follows covers one T cell receptor beta chain sequence. Its antigen is undetermined. This specimen comes from a study of cytomegalovirus exposure and HLA in healthy donors. Study-level background: Early released data comprised about 85 million unique TCRs from HLA-typed donors. Study-wide points: Reports state that TCR beta sequences accurately predicted most subjects' HLA-A and HLA-B alleles. In a later analysis, TCR beta V- and J-gene trimming showed a link to a missense DCLRE1C variant.

The PCR contained 60 Vbeta and 13 Jbeta primers. As processed by the authors: An analysis performed later counted 70 million to 90 million unique TCR beta chains (approximately 11 million of them shared). Profiled with immunoSEQ multiplex PCR; TCRdb holds only in-frame clones, not every one. Clonal size and the V and J genes are those of that table, whereas D and trimming came from the DNA. The repertoire holds approximately 210,000 clones, 75% to 85% seen once, with approximately 0.4% in the top ten. Sequencing was done on a sample of PBMCs. This sequence originates from a male donor in good health and CMV-seropositive.

This chain's CDR3 is CASSSDSFWPNTQYF. In DNA, the CDR3 is TGTGCCAGCAGCTCCGATTCTTTCTGGCCCAATACGCAGTATTTT. The rearrangement joins TRBV7-3 to TRBJ2-3; D not certain. This CDR3 is 15 amino acids long. CDR1 is SGHTA and CDR2 is FQGTGA in the germline V gene. V was trimmed by 4 bases and J by 7 bases, leaving 18 bases between them.